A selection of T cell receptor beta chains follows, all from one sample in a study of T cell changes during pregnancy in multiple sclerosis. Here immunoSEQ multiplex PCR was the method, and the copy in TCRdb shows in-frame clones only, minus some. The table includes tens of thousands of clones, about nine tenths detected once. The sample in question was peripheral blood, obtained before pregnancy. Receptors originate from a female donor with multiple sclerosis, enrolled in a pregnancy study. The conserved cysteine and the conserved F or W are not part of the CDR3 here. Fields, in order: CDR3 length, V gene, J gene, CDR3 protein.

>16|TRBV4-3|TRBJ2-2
ASSQEGPGRTNTGELF
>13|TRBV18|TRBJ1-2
ASSPTTRQGLGYT
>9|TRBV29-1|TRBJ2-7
SVEAGYEQY
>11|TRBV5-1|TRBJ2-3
ASSLVMTDTQY
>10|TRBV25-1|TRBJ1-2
ASSFPGGGYT
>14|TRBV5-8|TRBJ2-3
ASAKRGGSSADTQY
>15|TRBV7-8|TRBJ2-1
ASSFGNGPPSYNEQF
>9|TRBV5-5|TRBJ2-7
ASSWLYEQY
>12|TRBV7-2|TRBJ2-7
ASSQDAGPYEQY
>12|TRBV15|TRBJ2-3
ATSRVLLTDTQY
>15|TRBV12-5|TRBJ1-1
ASGLVLSGTPYTEAF
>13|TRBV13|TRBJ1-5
ASSLGRGGNQPQH
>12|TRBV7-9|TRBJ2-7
ASSSSGPPYEQY
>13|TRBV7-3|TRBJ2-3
ASSSRLADTDTQY
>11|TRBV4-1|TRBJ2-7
ASSKETGYEQY
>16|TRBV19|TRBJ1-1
ASSRLRDRRSRNTEAF
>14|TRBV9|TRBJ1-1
ASSADLQGAWTEAF
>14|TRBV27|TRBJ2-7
ASRPASADRGDEQY
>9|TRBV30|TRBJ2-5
AWSLKETQY
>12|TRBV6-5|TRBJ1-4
ASKTRGGNEKLF
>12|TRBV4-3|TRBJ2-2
ASSQDTGGGELF
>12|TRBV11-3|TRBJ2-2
ASSLFGGAGELF
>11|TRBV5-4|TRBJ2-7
ASSSRTVHEQY
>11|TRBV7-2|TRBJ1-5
ASSFTGGQPQH
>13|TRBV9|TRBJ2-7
ASSVAGGESYEQY
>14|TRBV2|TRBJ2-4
ASRFDRALAKNIQY
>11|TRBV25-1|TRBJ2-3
ASSGTGIDTQY
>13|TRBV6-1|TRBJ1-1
ASRGAGALWTEAF
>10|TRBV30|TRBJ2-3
AWMADTDTQY
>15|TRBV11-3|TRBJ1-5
ASRALSPGQGPGPQH
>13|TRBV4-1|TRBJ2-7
ASSHLEASGGEQY
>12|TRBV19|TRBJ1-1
ASSIQGAIAEAF
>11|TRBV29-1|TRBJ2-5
SVGASVGETQY
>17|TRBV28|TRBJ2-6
ASSLHRALGGSGANVLT